The text below deals with one T cell receptor beta chain. The target antigen is unknown. The V gene's germline CDR1 is KGHSH and CDR2 LQKENI. V gave up 1 base and J gave up 4 bases, with 10 bases separating them. The CDR3 runs 15 residues. Only Caucasian adults living in Nashville, Tennessee served as donors. Method: immunoSEQ multiplex PCR; TCRdb's copy keeps in-frame clones and lacks some. The sample records millions of clones, 85% to 95% being singletons. The sample is drawn from a study of shared clonotypes between healthy human individuals. Study observations and caveats: The generation probabilities recorded for non-shared clonotypes fell below those of clonotypes shared by all four donors. Few donors restricted represented genetic and exposure-history diversity. Between several donors, naive CD4 clonotypes were shared at a level of approximately 5%.

Sequencing input: naive CD4+ T cells sorted from blood. Specified subset: CD45RA+ positively selected. The chain uses TRBV18 and TRBJ2-2, with D possibly being TRBD1 (5 bases). The clonotype was recovered from a man aged 18 to 29 in good health. DNA of the CDR3: TGTGCCAGCTCACCACAGGGGTCGGCCACCGGGGAGCTGTTTTTT. This translates into CASSPQGSATGELFF.